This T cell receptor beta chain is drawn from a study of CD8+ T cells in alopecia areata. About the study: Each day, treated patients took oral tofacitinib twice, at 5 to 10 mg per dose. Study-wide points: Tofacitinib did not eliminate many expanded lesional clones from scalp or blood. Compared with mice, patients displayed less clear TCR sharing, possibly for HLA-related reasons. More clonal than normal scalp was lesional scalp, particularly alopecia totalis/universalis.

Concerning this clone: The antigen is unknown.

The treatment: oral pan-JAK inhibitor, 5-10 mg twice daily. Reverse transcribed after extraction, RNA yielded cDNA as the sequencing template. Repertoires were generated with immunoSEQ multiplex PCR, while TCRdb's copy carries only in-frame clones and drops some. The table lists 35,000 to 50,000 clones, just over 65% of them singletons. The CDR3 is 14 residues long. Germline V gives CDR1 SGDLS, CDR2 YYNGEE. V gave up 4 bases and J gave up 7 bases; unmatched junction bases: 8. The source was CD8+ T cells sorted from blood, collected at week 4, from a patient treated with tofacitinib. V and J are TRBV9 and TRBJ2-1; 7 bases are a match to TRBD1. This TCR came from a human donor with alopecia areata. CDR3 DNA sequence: TGTGCCAGCAGCTTAGGGCAGGGGGAGAATGAGCAGTTCTTC. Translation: CASSLGQGENEQFF.